This entry features one T cell receptor beta chain sequence. Its matching antigen is unknown. These data are taken from a study of persistence of HIV-infected CD4 T cells. Study conclusions and caveats: Rare CMV-responding cells carrying HIV-1 proviruses were not analyzed separately for TCR. Proviral oligoclonality tracked with TCR oligoclonality within the same sorted cells.

The stimulus was lysate of CMV-infected fibroblasts, about 10 ug/mL. CD40L-negative CD69-negative CD45RO-high memory CD4+ T cells were sorted as populations depleted of antigen-responding cells. The CDR3 has 16 residues. CDR1 and CDR2 (germline): SGHTA, FQGTGA. With 5 bases clipped from V and 3 bases from J, the junction kept 7 bases outside the gene matches. The immunoSEQ assay was version 4, run in survey mode. Genomic DNA was diluted to around 10 ng/uL, up to 1 ug per sample. Clones were sequenced by immunoSEQ multiplex PCR, and TCRdb holds only the in-frame ones, with some missing. Of some 30,000 clones listed, around 82% are singletons.

This specimen was CD4+ T cells sorted from PBMCs after approximately 19-hour stimulation, taken from a patient who received antiretroviral therapy. This clonotype originated in an adult woman with HIV who was CMV-seropositive. The chain combines TRBV7-3 with TRBJ2-6, with TRBD1 matching 7 bases. The CDR3 is CASSLQGSFGANVLTF. The CDR3 nucleotides are TGTGCCAGCAGCCTACAGGGGTCCTTTGGGGCCAACGTCCTGACTTTC.